The 27 T cell receptor beta chains presented below share a single source sample, sequenced in a study of T cells in Graves' hyperthyroidism and ophthalmopathy. RNA transcripts gave rise to amplified TCR beta CDR3 regions. TCR CDR3 regions were first amplified by RT-PCR with HTBI primers. TCRdb re-analysed the multiplex PCR reads in MiXCR, keeping a single row per CDR3 protein. There are about 400,000 distinct CDR3 sequences in the sample; approximately 25% occur only once, and more than 60% lies in the top ten. The sample consisted of blood. The receptors stem from a man aged 50 to 60 with Graves' hyperthyroidism.

V usage is TRBV20-1 and J usage is TRBJ2-7; 8 bases are shared with TRBD2. The V gene end was trimmed by 0 bases and the J gene end by 7 bases; junction bases not matched to a gene: 8. The germline V gene has CDR1 DFQATT and CDR2 SNEGSKA (reference sequence). There are 14 residues in the CDR3. The DNA of the CDR3 is TGCAGTGCTAGAGATGGAGCGGGAGTGGGTGAGCAGTACTTC. It translates to CSARDGAGVGEQYF.

This clonotype was recorded a few times. The genes are TRBV24-1 and TRBJ1-1, with a tentative D call TRBD1 (6 bases). The V gene's germline CDR1 is KGHDR and CDR2 SFDVKD. V lost 6 bases and J lost 5, with 27 bases in between. This CDR3 is built from 18 residues. CDR3 loop: CATSLIRDTRRRGTEAFF. The CDR3 nucleotides read TGTGCCACCAGTTTGATTCGGGACACCCGACGGAGGGGAACTGAAGCTTTCTTT.

This clonotype was seen more than once but under ten times. V and J are TRBV13 and TRBJ1-1, with a tentative D call TRBD1 (6 bases). CDR1 PRHDT and CDR2 FYEKMQ come from the germline V gene (reference sequence). Trimming took off 5 bases at V and 1 base at J, with 14 bases between the two ends. The CDR3 runs 15 residues. In nucleotides, the CDR3 is TGTGCCAGCAGCCCACGACAGGTATCGAACACTGAAGCTTTCTTT. Encoded protein: CASSPRQVSNTEAFF.

This clonotype was recorded once. The chain uses TRBV7-3 and TRBJ2-2; 8 positions agree with TRBD1. Germline V lookup: CDR1 SGHTA, CDR2 FQGTGA. The length of the CDR3 is 15 residues. V dropped 5 bases and J dropped 3; count of bases not matched to a gene: 5. In DNA, the CDR3 is TGTGCCAGCAGCGCGACAGGGGTCTACACCGGGGAGCTGTTTTTT. Protein product: CASSATGVYTGELFF.

The chain combines TRBV5-8 with TRBJ1-2, with a tentative D call TRBD1 (5 bases). Trimming removed 3 bases from V and 3 bases from J, with 12 bases in between. The CDR3 loop spans 14 amino acids. In germline, CDR1 is SGHTS, CDR2 YDEGEE. The CDR3 protein is CASSSPVGDYGYTF. In DNA, the CDR3 is TGTGCCAGCAGCTCACCTGTAGGGGACTATGGCTACACCTTC.

Note on this clonotype: A much larger clone lies one base from this, so it may be a read error. In this CDR3 the conserved last residue, phenylalanine or tryptophan, is missing, so a read error is likely. The chain couples TRBV20-1 to TRBJ2-3; D is perhaps TRBD2 (5 bases). Per germline, CDR1 DFQATT and CDR2 SNEGSKA (reference sequence). This CDR3 spans 15 amino acids. Trimming stripped 2 bases from V and 2 bases from J, with 14 bases between. The CDR3 coding sequence is TGCAGTGCTAGACCCTTTACGGGGTCCACAGATACGCAGTATTCT. Translation gives CSARPFTGSTDTQYS.

V is TRBV12-3 or TRBV12-4 and J is TRBJ2-1, with TRBD2 matching 14 bases. After removal of 6 bases from V and 6 bases from J, the junction contained 10 bases not matched to a gene. This CDR3 is built from 17 residues. The CDR3 sequence is CASSSTQGTSGSNEQFF. The CDR3 coding sequence is TGTGCCAGCAGCTCTACCCAGGGGACTAGCGGGAGCAATGAGCAGTTCTTC.

V is TRBV3-1 and J is TRBJ1-2, with D unclear. V was shortened by 5 bases and J by 4 bases, with 11 bases between the two germline ends. This CDR3 has 13 amino acids. CDR1 is LGHDT, CDR2 YNNKEL, per germline (reference sequence). The CDR3 nucleotides are TGTGCCAGCAGCGTAGCCAAAGGCTATGGCTACACCTTC. Translation gives CASSVAKGYGYTF.

The V call is TRBV5-5, the J call TRBJ1-3; 7 positions agree with TRBD1. Losses at the gene ends were 5 bases for V and 7 bases for J; bases not matched to a gene: 6. This CDR3 spans 13 amino acids. From germline, CDR1 is SGHKS and CDR2 YYEKEE (reference sequence). In DNA form, the CDR3 reads TGTGCCAGCAGAGACAGGGAAATCAACACCATATATTTT. The encoded protein is CASRDREINTIYF.

This clonotype came up a few times. The chain couples TRBV5-1 to TRBJ2-4; D may correspond to TRBD1 or TRBD2 (5 bases each). This CDR3 has 20 residues. The V and J ends lost 6 bases and 0 bases respectively, with 28 bases between them. Germline CDR1 is SGHRS and CDR2 is YFSETQ. DNA of the CDR3: TGCGCCAGCATCGGAACTTGGGGGAGCTTGACAACTCAAGCCAAAAACATTCAGTACTTC. It specifies CASIGTWGSLTTQAKNIQYF. The whole variable domain, remainder taken from reference TRBV5-1 and TRBJ2-4, is KAGVTQTPRYLIKTRGQQVTLSCSPISGHRSVSWYQQTPGQGLQFLFEYFSETQRNKGNFPGRFSGRQFSNSRSEMNVSTLELGDSALYLCASIGTWGSLTTQAKNIQYFGAGTRLSVL.

This clonotype was counted a single time. The chain joins TRBV5-1 to TRBJ1-5, with D uncertain. There are 15 residues in the CDR3. Trimming removed 0 bases from V and 3 bases from J, with 10 bases in between. Looked up from germline, CDR1 is SGHRS and CDR2 is YFSETQ. In nucleotides, the CDR3 is TGCGCCAGCAGCTTGGGGGGTCTTAACAATCAGCCCCAGCATTTT. Amino acid sequence: CASSLGGLNNQPQHF.

The V call is TRBV6-1, the J call TRBJ2-6, with 16 bases fitting TRBD2. Trimming removed 5 bases from V and 0 bases from J; junction bases left unmatched: 7. This CDR3 has 20 amino acids. Germline-derived CDR1 and CDR2 are MNHNS and SASEGT. Here the CDR3 DNA reads TGTGCCAGCAGTCCCGGGACTAGCGGGAGGGCGGCCTCTGGGGCCAACGTCCTGACTTTC. Translated: CASSPGTSGRAASGANVLTF.

V gene TRBV12-3 or TRBV12-4 combines with J gene TRBJ1-4; D is undetermined. The CDR3 loop spans 12 amino acids. Between the trimmed V and J ends, which lost 5 bases and 5 bases, there was a span of 6 bases. CDR3 region: CASSDTNEKLFF. The CDR3 nucleotides are TGTGCCAGCAGTGACACGAATGAAAAACTGTTTTTT.

This clonotype came up many times. This sequence joins TRBV7-3 and TRBJ2-5, with 11 bases identical to TRBD2. There are 15 residues in the CDR3. The germline gives CDR1 SGHTA, CDR2 FQGTGA. The J segment lost 4 bases and the V segment lost 5 bases, leaving 6 bases of the junction unmatched. DNA for the CDR3: TGTGCCAGCAGCACCACTAGCGGGAGTCTAGAGACCCAGTACTTC. Its translation is CASSTTSGSLETQYF.

The CDR3 DNA is TGTGCCTGGAGTGTGGACAGGGCTTCCGAGCAGTACTTC. Amino acids: CAWSVDRASEQYF. V and J are TRBV30 and TRBJ2-7, with 8 positions matching TRBD1. Germline lookup yields CDR1 GTSNPN and CDR2 SVGIG (reference sequence). This CDR3 has 13 amino acids. V was clipped by 0 bases and J by 6 bases; unmatched bases: 4.

The chain has TRBV5-1 and TRBJ2-7; 8 bases agree with TRBD2. The CDR3 has 15 residues. Per germline, CDR1 SGHRS and CDR2 YFSETQ. V shed 2 bases and J 2 bases; nucleotides not matched to a gene: 6. The chain's CDR3 is CASSFAGTRTYEQYF. DNA for the CDR3: TGCGCCAGCAGCTTCGCCGGGACTAGAACCTACGAGCAGTACTTC.

In its sample, this clonotype was seen many times. The chain has TRBV7-2 and TRBJ2-7; 7 bases match TRBD2. The CDR3 extends over 15 amino acids. Germline assignment: CDR1 SGHTA and CDR2 FQGNSA. The V segment lost 0 bases and the J segment 3 bases; nucleotides outside the gene matches: 5. The DNA for the CDR3 is TGTGCCAGCAGCTTAGCGAGCGGGACCCGCTACGAGCAGTACTTC. Translation: CASSLASGTRYEQYF.

This clonotype has more than one count but fewer than ten. This chain joins TRBV11-2 and TRBJ2-3; D remains unclear. V shed 4 bases and J shed 0 bases, with 8 bases lying between them. Germline V gene sequence: CDR1 SGHAT, CDR2 FQNNGV. The CDR3 extends over 14 amino acids. The CDR3 sequence is CASSWTVSTDTQYF. The DNA of the CDR3 is TGTGCCAGCAGCTGGACGGTCAGCACAGATACGCAGTATTTT.

The chain combines TRBV7-8 with TRBJ2-6; the D is unclear. The CDR3 is made up of 16 amino acids. Per germline, CDR1 SGHVS and CDR2 FQNEAQ. V lost 5 bases, J lost 0 bases, and 11 bases lay in between. The CDR3 DNA is TGTGCCAGCAGCGGCACTACCACCTCTGGGGCCAACGTCCTGACTTTC. The encoded protein is CASSGTTTSGANVLTF.

The chain is built from TRBV12-3 or TRBV12-4 and TRBJ1-5; D possibly corresponds to TRBD1 (5 bases). The CDR3 totals 13 residues. With 4 bases removed from V and 6 bases from J, the gap between germline ends came to 10 bases. The CDR3 region has the DNA TGTGCCAGCAGTTCCGGGACGAGTCAGCCCCAGCATTTT. Translating gives CASSSGTSQPQHF.

This clonotype was counted only a few times. The rearrangement uses TRBV28 and TRBJ2-1, with TRBD2 identical over 9 bases. Per the germline V gene, CDR1 is MDHEN and CDR2 is SYDVKM. This CDR3 is built from 14 residues. With 6 bases clipped from V and 12 bases from J, the junction kept 12 bases outside the gene matches. CDR3 residues: CASSPGLAIGRQFF. CDR3 coding DNA: TGTGCCAGCAGCCCGGGACTAGCAATAGGACGGCAGTTCTTC.

The rearrangement joins TRBV6-2 or TRBV6-3 to TRBJ2-3, with D perhaps TRBD2 (6 bases). Germline lookup yields CDR1 MNHEY and CDR2 SVGEGT. With 4 bases removed from V and 8 bases from J, the gap between germline ends came to 16 bases. This CDR3 has 14 residues. The CDR3 protein is CASSFRIVGGTQYF. The CDR3 bases are TGTGCCAGCAGTTTCCGGATTGTGGGGGGTACGCAGTATTTT.

This clonotype showed up just once. The J gene is TRBJ1-4, the V gene TRBV5-1; maybe TRBD1 (6 bases). CDR1 is SGHRS and CDR2 is YFSETQ in the germline V gene. The CDR3 extends over 15 amino acids. Trimming removed 0 bases at V and 8 bases at J, with 14 bases between. The CDR3 DNA is TGCGCCAGCAGCTTGGAGGCCGGGGGCGGAGAAAAACTGTTTTTT. Translated: CASSLEAGGGEKLFF.

This clonotype came up many times. V and J are TRBV6-1 and TRBJ2-5; TRBD2 matches at 10 bases. V shed 4 bases, J shed 2 bases, and the junction held 4 bases outside the gene matches. The germline V gene encodes CDR1 MNHNS and CDR2 SASEGT. This CDR3 spans 15 amino acids. The CDR3 region has the DNA TGTGCCAGCAGTGCTAGCGGGAGCGGACAAGAGACCCAGTACTTC. Its translation is CASSASGSGQETQYF.

Of note for this clonotype: One base away lies a much larger clone, so this may be a sequencing read error. The chain has TRBV5-1 and TRBJ2-7; a possible D gene is TRBD1 (6 bases). The J call is uncertain, as TRBJ2-1 better fits the DNA end. CDR1 is SGHRS and CDR2 is YFSETQ in the germline V gene. The CDR3 length is 14 residues. The chain's CDR3 is CASSLGQMSYEQFF. CDR3 nucleotide sequence: TGCGCCAGCAGCCTCGGACAGATGTCCTACGAGCAGTTCTTC.

The V gene is TRBV6-5, the J gene TRBJ2-5; 10 positions match TRBD2. Germline CDR1 is MNHEY and CDR2 is SVGAGI. CDR3 size: 16 residues. After removal of 0 bases from V and 3 bases from J, the junction contained 4 bases not matched to a gene. Here the CDR3 reads CASSYSLLAGEETQYF. Here the CDR3 DNA reads TGTGCCAGCAGTTACTCGCTCCTAGCGGGAGAAGAGACCCAGTACTTC.

In its sample, this clonotype was seen a few times. This chain joins TRBV20-1 and TRBJ2-7; tentatively, D is TRBD1 (6 bases). The CDR3 runs 14 residues. CDR1 DFQATT and CDR2 SNEGSKA come from the germline V gene (reference sequence). V lost 4 bases, J lost 2 bases, and 15 bases lay in between. The CDR3 loop is CSAITGSWPYEQYF. In DNA, the CDR3 is TGCAGTGCTATCACAGGGAGCTGGCCCTACGAGCAGTACTTC.